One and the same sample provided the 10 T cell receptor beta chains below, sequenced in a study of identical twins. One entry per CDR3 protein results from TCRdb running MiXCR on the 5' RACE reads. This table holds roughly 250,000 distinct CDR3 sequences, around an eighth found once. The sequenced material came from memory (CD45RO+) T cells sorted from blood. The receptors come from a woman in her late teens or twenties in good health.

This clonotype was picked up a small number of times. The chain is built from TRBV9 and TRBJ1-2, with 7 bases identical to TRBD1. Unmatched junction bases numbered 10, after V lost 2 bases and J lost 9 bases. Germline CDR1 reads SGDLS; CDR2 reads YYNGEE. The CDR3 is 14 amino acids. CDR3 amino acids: CASSVGQVWGSYTF. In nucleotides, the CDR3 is TGTGCCAGCAGCGTCGGACAGGTCTGGGGAAGCTACACCTTC.

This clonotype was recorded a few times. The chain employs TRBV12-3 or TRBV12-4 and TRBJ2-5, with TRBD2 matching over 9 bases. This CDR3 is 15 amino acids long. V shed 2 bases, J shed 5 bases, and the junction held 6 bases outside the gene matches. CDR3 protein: CASSLSSGGFETQYF. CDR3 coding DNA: TGTGCCAGCAGTTTAAGCAGCGGGGGGTTTGAGACCCAGTACTTC.

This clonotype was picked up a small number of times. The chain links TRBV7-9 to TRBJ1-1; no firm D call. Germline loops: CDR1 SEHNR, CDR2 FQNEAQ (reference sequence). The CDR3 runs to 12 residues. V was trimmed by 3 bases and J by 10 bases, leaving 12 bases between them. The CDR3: CASSFESARAFF. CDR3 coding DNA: TGTGCCAGCAGCTTTGAATCGGCTCGAGCTTTCTTT. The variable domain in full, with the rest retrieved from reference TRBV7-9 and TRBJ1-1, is DTGVSQNPRHKITKRGQNVTFRCDPISEHNRLYWYRQTLGQGPEFLTYFQNEAQLEKSRLLSDRFSAERPKGSFSTLEIQRTEQGDSAMYLCASSFESARAFFGQGTRLTVV.

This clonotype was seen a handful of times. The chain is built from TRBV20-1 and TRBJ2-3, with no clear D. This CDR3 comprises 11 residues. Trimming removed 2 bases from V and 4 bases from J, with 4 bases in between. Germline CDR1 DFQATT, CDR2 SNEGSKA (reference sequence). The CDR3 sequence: CSARLADTQYF. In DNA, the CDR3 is TGCAGTGCTAGACTGGCAGATACGCAGTATTTT.

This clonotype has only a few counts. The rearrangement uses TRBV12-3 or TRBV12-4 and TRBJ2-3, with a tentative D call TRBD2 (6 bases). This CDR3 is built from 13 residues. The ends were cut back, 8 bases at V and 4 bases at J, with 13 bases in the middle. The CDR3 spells CASGVGEADTQYF. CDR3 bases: TGTGCCAGCGGGGTAGGGGAGGCAGATACGCAGTATTTT.

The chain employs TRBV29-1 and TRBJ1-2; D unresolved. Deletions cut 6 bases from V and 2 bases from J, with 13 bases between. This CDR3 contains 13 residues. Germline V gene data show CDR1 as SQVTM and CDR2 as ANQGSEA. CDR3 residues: CSVSDGPNYGYTF. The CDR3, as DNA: TGCAGCGTCTCGGACGGACCAAACTATGGCTACACCTTC.

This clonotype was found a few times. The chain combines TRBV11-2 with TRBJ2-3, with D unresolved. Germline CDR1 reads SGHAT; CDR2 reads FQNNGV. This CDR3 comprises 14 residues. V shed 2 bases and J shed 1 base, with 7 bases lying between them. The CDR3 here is CASSLRQRTDTQYF. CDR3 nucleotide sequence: TGTGCCAGCAGCTTACGCCAGCGCACAGATACGCAGTATTTT. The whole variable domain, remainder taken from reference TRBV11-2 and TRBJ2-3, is EAGVAQSPRYKIIEKRQSVAFWCNPISGHATLYWYQQILGQGPKLLIQFQNNGVVDDSQLPKDRFSAERLKGVDSTLKIQPAKLEDSAVYLCASSLRQRTDTQYFGPGTRLTVL.

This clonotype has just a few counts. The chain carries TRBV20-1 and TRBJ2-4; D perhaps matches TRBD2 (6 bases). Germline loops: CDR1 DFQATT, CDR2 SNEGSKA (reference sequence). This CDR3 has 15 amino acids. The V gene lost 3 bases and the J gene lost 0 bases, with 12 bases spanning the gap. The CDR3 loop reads CSASREALAKNIQYF. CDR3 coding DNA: TGCAGTGCTAGTAGGGAGGCCCTAGCCAAAAACATTCAGTACTTC.

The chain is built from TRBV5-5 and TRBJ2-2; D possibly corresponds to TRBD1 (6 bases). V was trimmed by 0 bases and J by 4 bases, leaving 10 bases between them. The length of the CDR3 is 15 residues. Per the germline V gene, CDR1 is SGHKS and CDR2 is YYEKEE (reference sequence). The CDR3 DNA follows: TGTGCCAGCAGCTTGGAACCCAGGGGCACCGGGGAGCTGTTTTTT. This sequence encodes CASSLEPRGTGELFF.

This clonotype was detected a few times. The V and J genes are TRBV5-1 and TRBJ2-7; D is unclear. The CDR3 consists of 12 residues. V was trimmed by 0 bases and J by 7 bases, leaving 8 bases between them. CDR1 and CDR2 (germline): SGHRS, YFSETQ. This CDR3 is CASSLDRLEQYF. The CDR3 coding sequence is TGCGCCAGCAGCTTGGACCGCCTGGAGCAGTACTTC.